A selection of T cell receptor beta chains follows, all from one sample in a study of shared clonotypes between healthy human individuals. Profiled with immunoSEQ multiplex PCR; TCRdb holds only in-frame clones, not every one. Of approximately 1,500,000 clones listed, 95% to 99% are singletons. The sequenced sample was naive CD4+ T cells sorted from blood. The source is a man aged 30 to 39 in good health. The CDR3 runs from the conserved cysteine through the conserved F or W. The D gene is left open where the match is weak. Rows may omit the clone size; those that give it use once, few, many or a size class.

d_gene,abundance,v_gene,j_gene,CDR3aa,CDR3nt
TRBD1,.,TRBV5-1,TRBJ2-5,CASSFYGTGGETQYF,TGCGCCAGCAGCTTCTACGGGACAGGGGGTGAGACCCAGTACTTC
.,.,TRBV5-1,TRBJ2-2,CASSPPFGNTGELFF,TGCGCCAGCAGCCCCCCTTTTGGAAACACCGGGGAGCTGTTTTTT
TRBD1,.,TRBV9,TRBJ2-7,CASSAGTGPSYEQYF,TGTGCCAGCAGCGCGGGGACAGGGCCTTCCTACGAGCAGTACTTC
.,.,TRBV7-3,TRBJ2-1,CASSLGGEQFF,TGTGCCAGCAGCCTGGGTGGTGAGCAGTTCTTC
.,.,TRBV5-8,TRBJ1-5,CASSFDSNQPQHF,TGTGCCAGCAGCTTTGACAGCAATCAGCCCCAGCATTTT
.,.,TRBV18,TRBJ1-2,CASSPLDVSPSGYTF,TGTGCCAGCTCACCCCTGGACGTCTCCCCTAGTGGCTACACCTTC
.,.,TRBV19,TRBJ2-7,CASSSPLYYEQYF,TGTGCCAGCTCAAGTCCTCTATACTACGAGCAGTACTTC
TRBD1,.,TRBV28,TRBJ1-1,CASSDRRNTEAFF,TGTGCCAGCTCGGACAGGAGGAACACTGAAGCTTTCTTT
.,.,TRBV5-8,TRBJ1-2,CASSLGRGYGYTF,TGTGCCAGCAGCTTGGGCAGGGGCTATGGCTACACCTTC
.,.,TRBV2,TRBJ2-1,CASSHEEVGEQFF,TGTGCCAGCAGCCACGAGGAGGTCGGTGAGCAGTTCTTC
TRBD2,.,TRBV7-8,TRBJ2-2,CASSYRGTSGSTGELFF,TGTGCCAGCAGCTACAGAGGGACTAGCGGGAGCACCGGGGAGCTGTTTTTT
TRBD1,.,TRBV10-3,TRBJ1-1,CAISGDRVNSPEAFF,TGTGCCATCAGTGGGGACAGGGTGAATAGTCCTGAAGCTTTCTTT
.,.,TRBV5-1,TRBJ2-1,CASSLGGIIDEQFF,TGCGCCAGCAGCTTGGGAGGGATTATTGATGAGCAGTTCTTC
TRBD1,.,TRBV29-1,TRBJ2-7,CSMSGQGYDEQYF,TGCAGCATGAGCGGACAGGGATATGACGAGCAGTACTTC
.,once,TRBV28,TRBJ2-2,CASSGPPTGELFF,TGTGCCAGCTCGGGTCCTCCCACCGGGGAGCTGTTTTTT
.,once,TRBV4-3,TRBJ2-7,CASSQGGPLREQYF,TGCGCCAGCAGCCAAGGGGGCCCTCTTCGCGAGCAGTACTTC
.,.,TRBV19,TRBJ2-2,CASSVLGTGELFF,TGTGCCAGTAGTGTCCTAGGGACCGGGGAGCTGTTTTTT
.,once,TRBV7-9,TRBJ1-2,CASAADYGYTF,TGTGCCAGCGCCGCGGATTATGGCTACACCTTC
TRBD2,.,TRBV27,TRBJ2-4,CASSPSGGRDHIQYF,TGTGCCAGCAGTCCCTCGGGGGGACGGGACCACATTCAGTACTTC
.,once,TRBV29-1,TRBJ2-7,CSAVRTPEDEQYF,TGCAGCGCCGTACGAACCCCGGAGGACGAGCAGTACTTC
TRBD2,.,TRBV29-1,TRBJ2-3,CSVEGLAGTDTQYF,TGCAGCGTTGAGGGACTAGCGGGAACAGATACGCAGTATTTT
TRBD2,.,TRBV6-1,TRBJ2-5,CASSPKPGGQETQYF,TGTGCCAGCAGCCCAAAACCGGGGGGCCAAGAGACCCAGTACTTC
.,.,TRBV6-5,TRBJ2-7,CASSYSLTYEQYF,TGTGCCAGCAGTTACTCCTTGACCTACGAGCAGTACTTC
.,.,TRBV5-1,TRBJ2-7,CASSLAGQTSYEQYF,TGCGCCAGCAGCTTGGCAGGACAGACTTCCTACGAGCAGTACTTC
.,.,TRBV5-8,TRBJ2-1,CASNRRLGRNEQFF,TGTGCCAGCAACCGGAGGTTGGGCCGCAATGAGCAGTTCTTC
.,.,TRBV5-1,TRBJ1-4,CASGPGGAIGEKLFF,TGCGCCAGCGGACCAGGAGGGGCTATAGGTGAAAAACTGTTTTTT
.,.,TRBV7-9,TRBJ1-1,CASSLEGSRADGGWTEAFF,TGTGCCAGCAGCTTAGAAGGTTCTAGGGCCGACGGGGGATGGACTGAAGCTTTCTTT
.,once,TRBV27,TRBJ2-3,CASSSPRDTQYF,TGTGCCAGCAGTTCGCCCCGGGATACGCAGTATTTT
.,.,TRBV19,TRBJ1-1,CASSTTGGNTEAFF,TGTGCCAGTAGTACAACAGGTGGGAACACTGAAGCTTTCTTT
TRBD2,.,TRBV5-4,TRBJ2-1,CASRQTSGDNNEQFF,TGTGCCAGCAGGCAGACTAGCGGGGACAACAATGAGCAGTTCTTC
.,once,TRBV5-1,TRBJ2-7,CASSPLSGDYEQYF,TGCGCCAGCAGCCCCCTAAGCGGTGACTACGAGCAGTACTTC
.,.,TRBV27,TRBJ1-4,CASSRSLQGTNEKLFF,TGTGCCAGCAGTCGTAGCCTTCAGGGAACTAATGAAAAACTGTTTTTT
.,.,TRBV5-1,TRBJ2-3,CASSLDQGDTQYF,TGCGCCAGCAGCTTGGATCAAGGAGATACGCAGTATTTT
.,.,TRBV7-9,TRBJ1-5,CASSLTDGRALKSPQHF,TGTGCCAGCAGCTTGACCGACGGTCGGGCGCTAAAATCGCCCCAGCATTTT
TRBD1,.,TRBV2,TRBJ1-1,CASSRQGNTEAFF,TGTGCCAGCAGCAGACAGGGGAACACTGAAGCTTTCTTT
.,.,TRBV10-3,TRBJ1-3,CAISESFLRSGNTIYF,TGTGCCATCAGTGAGTCTTTCCTTCGATCTGGAAACACCATATATTTT
.,.,TRBV30,TRBJ1-1,CAWSDLGHTNTEAFF,TGTGCCTGGAGTGACCTGGGACACACGAACACTGAAGCTTTCTTT
.,.,TRBV10-3,TRBJ2-3,CAISESGGLADTQYF,TGTGCCATCAGTGAGTCGGGGGGTTTGGCAGATACGCAGTATTTT
TRBD2,.,TRBV27,TRBJ2-5,CASSLAPGLPQETQYF,TGTGCCAGCAGTTTGGCCCCGGGACTACCACAAGAGACCCAGTACTTC
.,.,TRBV23-1,TRBJ1-4,CASSQPGTMVF,TGCGCCAGCAGTCAACCCGGGACTATGGTTTTT
.,.,TRBV5-1,TRBJ2-5,CASSPSGGVEETQYF,TGCGCCAGCAGCCCCAGTGGTGGGGTGGAAGAGACCCAGTACTTC
TRBD1,.,TRBV6-1,TRBJ1-2,CASRRTGEDGYTF,TGTGCCAGCAGGAGGACAGGGGAGGATGGCTACACCTTC
.,.,TRBV10-2,TRBJ1-2,CASSEGAYKGGYTF,TGCGCCAGCAGTGAGGGAGCTTACAAGGGTGGCTACACCTTC
.,.,TRBV5-1,TRBJ1-2,CASSRGDREYGYTF,TGCGCCAGCAGCCGGGGGGACCGAGAATATGGCTACACCTTC
.,once,TRBV28,TRBJ2-3,CASSLEGVGTQYF,TGTGCCAGCAGTTTAGAAGGGGTTGGTACGCAGTATTTT
TRBD2,.,TRBV4-2,TRBJ2-6,CASSQGRRSSGSSGANVLTF,TGTGCCAGCAGCCAAGGTCGTCGGTCTAGCGGGAGCTCTGGGGCCAACGTCCTGACTTTC
.,.,TRBV15,TRBJ1-2,CATSRDRVVGYTF,TGTGCCACCAGCAGAGACAGGGTGGTTGGCTACACCTTC
.,.,TRBV7-9,TRBJ2-3,CASSPSTISTDTQYF,TGTGCCAGCAGCCCCTCCACGATAAGCACAGATACGCAGTATTTT
TRBD2,once,TRBV5-1,TRBJ2-1,CASSSGTSGTSEQFF,TGCGCCAGCAGCTCTGGGACTAGCGGGACTTCTGAGCAGTTCTTC
.,.,TRBV28,TRBJ2-3,CASSLTPSGPDTQYF,TGTGCCAGCAGTTTGACACCGAGTGGCCCAGATACGCAGTATTTT
.,.,TRBV9,TRBJ1-2,CASSPGRSPFYGYTF,TGTGCCAGCAGCCCGGGCCGTTCCCCGTTCTATGGCTACACCTTC
.,.,TRBV10-1,TRBJ2-1,CASSEAFSASSYNEQFF,TGCGCCAGCAGTGAGGCCTTTAGTGCGAGCTCCTACAATGAGCAGTTCTTC
.,.,TRBV29-1,TRBJ1-5,CSVGTLDQPQHF,TGCAGCGTTGGGACACTGGATCAGCCCCAGCATTTT